This entry concerns a single T cell receptor (beta chain). PCR amplification relied on 60 Vbeta primers (plus 13 Jbeta primers). This table comes from immunoSEQ multiplex PCR, and its TCRdb copy is limited to in-frame clones, with some not included. Among some 120,000 clones listed, 80% to 90% were seen once. The data were obtained in a study of cytomegalovirus exposure and HLA in healthy donors. Across the whole study: The Caucasian-associated ancestry cluster contained 75% to 85% of the 398 genotyped donors.

The germline V gene encodes CDR1 KGHSH and CDR2 LQKENI. Trimming removed 4 bases at V and 6 bases at J, with 4 bases between. The CDR3 loop spans 11 amino acids. The V and J genes are TRBV18 and TRBJ1-3; D uncertain. The TCR originated in a woman under 30 in good health and CMV-seropositive. The sequenced sample consisted of PBMCs. The CDR3 bases are TGTGCCAGCTCACTACAAAACACCATATATTTT. Residues: CASSLQNTIYF.